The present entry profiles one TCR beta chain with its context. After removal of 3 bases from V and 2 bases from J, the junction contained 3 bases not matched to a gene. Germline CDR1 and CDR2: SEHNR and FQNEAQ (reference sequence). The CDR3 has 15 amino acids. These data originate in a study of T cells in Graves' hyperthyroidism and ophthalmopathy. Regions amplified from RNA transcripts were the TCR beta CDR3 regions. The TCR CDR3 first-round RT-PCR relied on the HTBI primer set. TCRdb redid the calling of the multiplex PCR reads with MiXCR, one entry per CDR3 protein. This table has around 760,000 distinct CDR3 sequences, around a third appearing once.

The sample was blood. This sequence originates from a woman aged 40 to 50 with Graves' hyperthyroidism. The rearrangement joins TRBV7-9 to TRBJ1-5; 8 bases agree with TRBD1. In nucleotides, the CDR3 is TGTGCCAGCAGCTTCGAGACAGGGGGCAATCAGCCCCAGCATTTT. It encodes CASSFETGGNQPQHF.